The clone carrying this TCR beta chain was detected many times. Its target is unknown. These data belong to a study of response to subunit inactivated influenza vaccine. From the RT-PCR reads, TCRdb called clonotypes with MiXCR, one entry per CDR3 protein. The sample records around 490,000 distinct CDR3 sequences, 7.6% being singletons. Study-level points and caveats: Authors suggested each seasonal influenza vaccination recruits few new T cells.

The V segment lost 1 base and the J segment 9 bases; nucleotides outside the gene matches: 1. The CDR3 runs to 12 residues. CDR1 is LGHNA, CDR2 YSLEER, per germline. The J gene is TRBJ1-1, the V gene TRBV4-3; 8 bases line up with TRBD1. The source was PBMCs from blood, collected roughly 24 months after vaccination. The TCR sequence derives from a man in his fifties or sixties who received an inactivated influenza vaccine. CDR3 sequence: CASSQGTGKAFF. CDR3 bases: TGCGCCAGCAGCCAAGGGACAGGGAAAGCTTTCTTT.